These T cell receptor beta chains were read from a single sample in a study of neurological immune-mediated disorders. MiXCR, applied by TCRdb to the 5' RACE reads, yields one record per CDR3 protein. The sample records around 37,000 distinct CDR3 sequences, 14% being singletons. The sample comprised PBMCs. Receptors originate from a woman in her forties or fifties with HTLV-1-associated myelopathy (HAM/TSP). Both conserved end residues are part of each CDR3. D genes are given only for firm matches. The size field is filled for only some rows; it gives once, few, many or a size class.

D	V	J	size	CDR3	DNA
-	TRBV25-1	TRBJ2-2	many	CASSVSGELFF	TGTGCCAGCAGTGTAAGCGGGGAGCTGTTTTTT
-	TRBV7-7	TRBJ2-2	many	CASSLFVTPTGELFF	TGTGCTAGCAGCTTATTTGTGACCCCAACCGGGGAGCTGTTTTTT
-	TRBV2	TRBJ2-7	many	CASSGETQQYF	TGTGCCAGCAGTGGAGAGACACAGCAGTACTTC
-	TRBV7-8	TRBJ1-2	many	CASSLAREARYGYTF	TGTGCCAGCAGCTTAGCGAGAGAGGCTCGATATGGCTACACCTTC
TRBD1	TRBV6-1	TRBJ1-2	many	CARNPDRGPPNYGYTF	TGTGCCAGAAACCCGGACAGGGGGCCCCCTAACTATGGCTACACCTTC
-	TRBV20-1	TRBJ1-3	many	CSARTEYHSGNTIYF	TGCAGTGCTAGGACAGAGTATCACTCTGGAAACACCATATATTTT
-	TRBV5-1	TRBJ2-2	-	CASRTAVTGELFF	TGCGCCAGCAGGACCGCGGTAACCGGGGAGCTGTTTTTT
-	TRBV20-1	TRBJ1-2	many	CSARDVRGYTF	TGCAGTGCTAGAGATGTGCGGGGCTACACCTTC
TRBD1	TRBV20-1	TRBJ2-5	many	CSARATGGETQYF	TGCAGTGCTAGAGCGACAGGGGGAGAGACCCAGTACTTC
TRBD2	TRBV12-3/TRBV12-4	TRBJ2-1	many	CASKAGNYNEQFF	TGTGCCAGCAAAGCGGGGAACTACAATGAGCAGTTCTTC
TRBD2	TRBV3-1	TRBJ2-3	many	CASSQDPGLAGGTDTQYF	TGTGCCAGCAGCCAAGACCCGGGACTAGCGGGGGGCACAGATACGCAGTATTTT
-	TRBV9	TRBJ1-1	many	CASSVGVGNTEAFF	TGTGCCAGCAGCGTAGGGGTGGGGAACACTGAAGCTTTCTTT
-	TRBV20-1	TRBJ2-1	many	CSARERNNEQFF	TGCAGTGCTAGAGAACGCAACAATGAGCAGTTCTTC
-	TRBV20-1	TRBJ2-3	many	CRIPDRGGPDTQYF	TGCAGGATCCCTGATAGGGGGGGCCCAGATACGCAGTATTTT
TRBD2	TRBV6-5	TRBJ2-3	many	CASSYTVSGGFTDTQYF	TGTGCCAGCAGTTACACTGTTAGCGGGGGGTTCACAGATACGCAGTATTTT
-	TRBV10-3	TRBJ2-2	many	CAIGRQVLNTGELFF	TGTGCCATCGGAAGACAGGTCCTTAACACCGGGGAGCTGTTTTTT
TRBD2	TRBV9	TRBJ2-5	many	CASSVRRGGPLTETQYF	TGTGCCAGCAGCGTAAGGCGGGGGGGCCCCTTGACAGAGACCCAGTACTTC
-	TRBV28	TRBJ1-4	many	CASSFGGVEEKLFF	TGTGCCAGCAGTTTTGGGGGAGTAGAGGAAAAACTGTTTTTT
-	TRBV27	TRBJ2-1	-	CASSLQGKEYNEQFF	TGTGCCAGCAGTTTACAGGGGAAGGAGTACAATGAGCAGTTCTTC
-	TRBV18	TRBJ1-1	many	CASSPSVNGEAFF	TGTGCCAGCTCACCATCCGTGAACGGTGAAGCTTTCTTT
TRBD1	TRBV15	TRBJ2-7	many	CATSSGDRAYEQYF	TGTGCCACCAGCAGTGGTGACAGGGCCTACGAGCAGTACTTC
-	TRBV3-1	TRBJ1-4	many	CASSHGSGARGGKLFF	TGTGCCAGCAGCCATGGATCTGGCGCGAGAGGGGGAAAACTGTTTTTT
-	TRBV3-1	TRBJ2-3	many	CASSQRGGEGDTQYF	TGTGCCAGCAGCCAAAGAGGAGGAGAAGGTGATACGCAGTATTTT
TRBD1	TRBV28	TRBJ1-2	many	CASRRQGDYGYTF	TGTGCCAGCAGACGACAGGGTGACTATGGCTACACCTTC
-	TRBV27	TRBJ2-5	many	CASSSDPETQYF	TGTGCCAGCAGTTCGGATCCTGAGACCCAGTACTTC
-	TRBV29-1	TRBJ1-1	many	CSVAERNTEAFF	TGCAGCGTTGCGGAGAGGAACACTGAAGCTTTCTTT
TRBD2	TRBV7-2	TRBJ2-5	many	CASSLVGGETQYF	TGTGCCAGCAGCTTAGTCGGGGGGGAGACCCAGTACTTC
-	TRBV6-2/TRBV6-3	TRBJ2-3	few	CASSSPFPGDTQYF	TGTGCCAGCAGTTCCCCCTTCCCCGGAGATACGCAGTATTTT
-	TRBV18	TRBJ2-1	many	CASSPRDLSYNEQFF	TGTGCCAGCTCACCGAGGGACCTTTCCTACAATGAGCAGTTCTTC
-	TRBV24-1	TRBJ2-3	few	CATRGTDTQYF	TGTGCCACCAGGGGCACAGATACGCAGTATTTT
-	TRBV14	TRBJ2-7	many	CASSRRTVATYEQYF	TGTGCCAGCAGCCGCCGGACAGTGGCTACCTACGAGCAGTACTTC
-	TRBV5-1	TRBJ2-7	many	CASSLVQKTYEQYF	TGCGCCAGCAGCTTGGTGCAGAAGACCTACGAGCAGTACTTC
-	TRBV10-3	TRBJ2-3	many	CAIKPSADTDTQYF	TGTGCCATCAAGCCTAGCGCGGACACAGATACGCAGTATTTT
TRBD2	TRBV29-1	TRBJ2-3	many	CSTRTSGSDTQYF	TGCAGCACCCGGACTAGCGGATCAGATACGCAGTATTTT
-	TRBV5-1	TRBJ2-5	once	CASSLAETGRGETQYF	TGCGCCAGCAGCTTGGCCGAAACAGGGCGTGGGGAGACCCAGTACTTC
-	TRBV12-3/TRBV12-4	TRBJ1-2	many	CASSFNRRTNYGYTF	TGTGCCAGCAGTTTTAACCGGAGGACTAACTATGGCTACACCTTC
-	TRBV12-3/TRBV12-4	TRBJ2-1	many	CASSLQLVPYNEQFF	TGTGCCAGCAGCCTCCAACTAGTGCCCTACAATGAGCAGTTCTTC
-	TRBV7-2	TRBJ2-1	many	CASSLAPGYNEQFF	TGTGCCAGCAGCTTAGCGCCGGGTTACAATGAGCAGTTCTTC
-	TRBV7-9	TRBJ1-2	many	CASSFRPGDYGYTF	TGTGCCAGCAGCTTTCGTCCCGGGGACTATGGCTACACCTTC
-	TRBV5-1	TRBJ1-6	many	CASSFLEDSPLHF	TGCGCCAGCAGCTTTTTGGAAGATTCACCCCTCCACTTT
TRBD1	TRBV20-1	TRBJ2-2	-	CSAPDRGRSGELFF	TGCAGTGCGCCGGACAGGGGGCGCAGCGGGGAGCTGTTTTTT
-	TRBV15	TRBJ2-2	many	CATSRDERPAGGELFF	TGTGCCACCAGCAGAGATGAGCGTCCGGCGGGCGGGGAGCTGTTTTTT
TRBD1	TRBV12-3/TRBV12-4	TRBJ2-7	many	CASSFQTGYEQYF	TGTGCCAGCAGTTTTCAGACAGGGTACGAGCAGTACTTC
TRBD1	TRBV20-1	TRBJ1-5	few	CSARPRDSPVHQPQHF	TGCAGTGCTAGGCCGAGGGACAGTCCAGTCCATCAGCCCCAGCATTTT
-	TRBV7-2	TRBJ1-5	many	CASSLDSSNQPQHF	TGTGCCAGCAGCTTAGACAGTAGCAATCAGCCCCAGCATTTT
-	TRBV5-6	TRBJ1-5	many	CASSLGPPRGNQPQHF	TGTGCCAGCAGCTTGGGACCCCCGCGGGGCAATCAGCCCCAGCATTTT
-	TRBV5-1	TRBJ2-7	-	CASSRDSTTQQYF	TGCGCCAGCAGCCGCGACTCCACTACGCAGCAGTACTTC
-	TRBV3-1	TRBJ1-2	many	CASSPRTAQLANYGYTF	TGTGCCAGCAGCCCACGGACAGCTCAATTGGCTAACTATGGCTACACCTTC
-	TRBV9	TRBJ1-4	many	CASSIGVTNEKLFF	TGTGCCAGCAGCATAGGGGTCACTAATGAAAAACTGTTTTTT
TRBD1	TRBV5-5	TRBJ1-1	many	CASSPGQAWAEAFF	TGTGCCAGCAGCCCGGGACAGGCCTGGGCTGAAGCTTTCTTT
-	TRBV4-3	TRBJ1-2	many	CASSQDSIGGNGYTF	TGCGCCAGCAGCCAAGATTCAATAGGGGGGAATGGCTACACCTTC
-	TRBV10-3	TRBJ1-5	many	CAISEAGTGNQPQHF	TGTGCCATCAGTGAGGCAGGGACGGGCAATCAGCCCCAGCATTTT
-	TRBV29-1	TRBJ2-2	many	CSATDSANTGELFF	TGCAGCGCCACGGACAGCGCGAACACCGGGGAGCTGTTTTTT
-	TRBV20-1	TRBJ1-1	many	CSAPGRKTEAFF	TGCAGTGCCCCGGGGAGGAAGACTGAAGCTTTCTTT